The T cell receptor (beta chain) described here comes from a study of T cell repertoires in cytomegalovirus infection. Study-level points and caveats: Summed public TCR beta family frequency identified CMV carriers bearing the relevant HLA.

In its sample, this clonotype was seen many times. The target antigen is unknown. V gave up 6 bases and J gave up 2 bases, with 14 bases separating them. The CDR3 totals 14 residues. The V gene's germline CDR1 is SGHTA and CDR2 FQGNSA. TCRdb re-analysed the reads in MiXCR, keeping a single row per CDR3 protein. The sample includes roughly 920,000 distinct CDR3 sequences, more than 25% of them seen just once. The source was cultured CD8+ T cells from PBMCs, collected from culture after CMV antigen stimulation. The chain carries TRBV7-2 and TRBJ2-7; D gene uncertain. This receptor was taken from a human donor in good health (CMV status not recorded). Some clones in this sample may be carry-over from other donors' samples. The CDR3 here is CASRDLYLTYEQYF. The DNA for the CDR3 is TGTGCCAGCAGGGACCTCTATCTGACCTACGAGCAGTACTTC.